The 16 T cell receptor beta chains given below trace back to one sample, sequenced in a study of T cells in women clearing cervical HPV infection. This table comes from immunoSEQ multiplex PCR, and its TCRdb copy is limited to in-frame clones, with some not included. The sample table includes 25,000 to 30,000 clones. Sequenced sample: blood buffy coat. These receptor sequences come from a woman aged 18 to 75 with a cervical HPV16 infection that either progressed to CIN3+ or cleared (not recorded which).

Worth noting for this clone: Read data end 3 residues before the CDR3 end; the end is taken from the germline J gene. The chain links TRBV29-1 to TRBJ2-5, with TRBD2 identical over 7 bases. Germline V gene data show CDR1 as SQVTM and CDR2 as ANQGSEA. V lost 1 base, J lost 0 bases, and 8 bases stayed unmatched. The CDR3 sequence is 16 residues long. This chain's CDR3 is CSVEGRGGEYQETQYF. Incomplete CDR3 DNA: TGCAGCGTTGAAGGTCGCGGGGGAGAGTACCAAGAGACC.

Concerning this clone: The CDR3 extends 3 residues past the end of the read, so its final part is completed from the germline J gene. The chain joins TRBV7-9 to TRBJ1-2, with TRBD1 matching over 10 bases. This CDR3 is 14 amino acids long. In germline, CDR1 is SEHNR, CDR2 FQNEAQ (reference sequence). The part of the CDR3 DNA that was read is TGTGCCAGCAGCCAGGCGACAGGGGGCTACGAC. Protein product: CASSQATGGYD. In full, the CDR3 is CASSQATGGYDYTF.

To note about this clone: The CDR3 is cut off 3 residues early in the read; its end comes from the germline J gene. The chain carries TRBV7-8 and TRBJ2-7; 7 bases map to TRBD1. Trimming took 6 bases from V and 3 from J; bases not matched to a gene: 5. The CDR3 totals 13 residues. Germline CDR1 is SGHVS and CDR2 is FQNEAQ. Incomplete CDR3 DNA: TGTGCCAGCAGAGGACAGGAGCGCTACGAG. It translates to CASRGQERYE. The full CDR3 sequence reads CASRGQERYEQYF.

As to this clone: From the germline J gene comes the end of the CDR3, since the read stops 3 residues before it. This chain joins TRBV5-3 and TRBJ1-1; the match to TRBD1 covers 10 bases. TRBV5-3 is an ORF, with its function uncertain. J gave up 4 bases and V 5 bases, and 11 bases lay outside the gene matches. The CDR3 has 16 residues. The CDR3 bases that were read are TGTGCCAGAAGTCAAGACAGGGGGCTGGATATCACTGAA. Translation gives CARSQDRGLDITE. The whole CDR3 protein reads CARSQDRGLDITEAFF.

A remark on this clone: Sequencing ends 3 residues short of the CDR3 end; the germline J gene provides the rest. This sequence joins TRBV6-2 or TRBV6-3 and TRBJ1-4; no clear D gene. This CDR3 is 12 amino acids long. The germline V gene has CDR1 MNHEY and CDR2 SVGEGT. CDR3 bases read: TGTGCCAGCAGTTACTCAAGAATCGGA. Amino acids: CASSYSRIG. From start to end, the CDR3 is CASSYSRIGLFF.

A remark on this clone: The read terminates 3 residues ahead of where the CDR3 ends, so the germline J gene completes it. The chain is built from TRBV7-2 and TRBJ2-2; 12 bases line up with TRBD1. CDR1 is SGHTA, CDR2 FQGNSA, per germline. The CDR3 covers 14 residues. CDR3 sequence: CASSRDRGHEKLFF. The part of the CDR3 DNA that was read is TGTGCCAGCAGCCGGGACAGGGGGCATGAAAAG.

A word on this clone: The CDR3 end lies 3 residues beyond the end of the read and is filled in from the germline J gene. The chain couples TRBV18 to TRBJ2-3, with 8 nucleotides matching TRBD2. CDR3 length: 16 residues. In germline, CDR1 is KGHSH, CDR2 LQKENI. J was trimmed by 8 bases and V by 0 bases; bases with no gene match: 10. The chain's CDR3 is CASSPPSSGREGTQYF. The covered CDR3 bases are TGTGCCAGCTCACCACCCTCTAGCGGTCGGGAGGGTACG.

Remarks on this clone: Coverage ceases 3 residues before the CDR3 finishes, and the germline J gene fills in the end. This chain links TRBV30 with TRBJ1-6; D is undetermined. Per germline, CDR1 GTSNPN and CDR2 SVGIG (reference sequence). The CDR3 covers 13 residues. Trimming took 0 bases from V and 12 from J, leaving 12 bases between them. CDR3 DNA (partial): TGTGCCTGGAGTGTACTCGGCGGGAAACCC. This gives the protein CAWSVLGGKP. The entire CDR3 is CAWSVLGGKPLHF.

Regarding this clone: The CDR3 end is not reached by the read, which stops 3 residues before it; the germline J gene fills it in. The genes are TRBV14 and TRBJ2-7; no reliable D call. Deletions cut 0 bases from V and 2 bases from J, with 5 bases between. This CDR3 has 13 amino acids. Germline lookup yields CDR1 SGHDN and CDR2 FVKESK. The sequenced part of the CDR3 DNA is TGTGCCAGCAGCCAAGAGGGCACCTACGAG. Amino acids: CASSQEGTYE. From start to end, the CDR3 is CASSQEGTYEQYF. The full variable domain, in which reference TRBV14 and TRBJ2-7 provide the parts outside the CDR3, is EAGVTQFPSHSVIEKGQTVTLRCDPISGHDNLYWYRRVMGKEIKFLLHFVKESKQDESGMPNNRFLAERTGGTYSTLKVQPAELEDSGVYFCASSQEGTYEQYFGPGTRLTVT.

The CDR3 region is CASSIDDRAYNEQFF. The sequenced CDR3 bases are TGTGCCAGTAGTATAGATGACAGGGCCTACAATGAG. The chain links TRBV19 to TRBJ2-1, with 7 bases lining up with TRBD1. The CDR3 extends 3 residues past the end of the read, so its final part is completed from the germline J gene. The CDR3 totals 15 residues. V dropped 0 bases and J dropped 2; count of bases not matched to a gene: 1. Germline CDR1 LNHDA, CDR2 SQIVND (reference sequence).

A note on this clone: The read falls 3 residues short of the CDR3 end, and the missing part is taken from the germline J gene. Distinct nucleotide sequences in the sample also encode this CDR3. The rearrangement uses TRBV5-6 and TRBJ1-2; 10 bases align to TRBD1. Germline CDR1 SGHDT, CDR2 YYEEEE. The CDR3 has 15 residues. CDR3 DNA (partial): TGTGCCAGCAGCCCGACGGACAGGGGGTTGCAGGGG. This encodes CASSPTDRGLQG. The entire CDR3 protein reads CASSPTDRGLQGYTF.

Of note for this clone: The sequenced fragment ends 3 residues before the CDR3 boundary, so the rest is inferred from the germline J gene. V gene TRBV20-1 combines with J gene TRBJ2-5; 10 nucleotides agree with TRBD2. The V gene end was trimmed by 4 bases and the J gene end by 5 bases; junction bases not matched to a gene: 10. The CDR3 consists of 15 residues. Germline V gene sequence: CDR1 DFQATT, CDR2 SNEGSKA (reference sequence). The CDR3 here is CSAKRASGSRETQYF. The CDR3 bases that were read are TGCAGTGCTAAGAGGGCTAGCGGGAGTAGGGAGACC.

For this clone: Coverage ceases 3 residues before the CDR3 finishes, and the germline J gene fills in the end. The gene calls are TRBV12-3 or TRBV12-4 and TRBJ2-3; 8 nucleotides match TRBD2. The CDR3 length is 17 residues. After removal of 3 bases from V and 4 bases from J, the junction contained 12 bases not matched to a gene. CDR3 residues: CASSFRVSGNLADTQYF. CDR3 bases read: TGTGCCAGCAGTTTTAGGGTTAGCGGGAATTTAGCAGATACG.

Concerning this clone itself: Read data end 3 residues before the CDR3 end; the end is taken from the germline J gene. The chain has TRBV14 and TRBJ2-7, with 7 bases identical to TRBD2. Trimming at V came to 2 bases and at J to 0 bases, leaving 1 base not matched to a gene. CDR1 is SGHDN and CDR2 is FVKESK in the germline V gene. This CDR3 contains 14 residues. CDR3 residues: CASSQLAASYEQYF. The covered CDR3 bases are TGTGCCAGCAGCCAACTAGCGGCCTCCTACGAG.

CDR3 DNA, as far as it was read: TGTGCCAGCTCACCAAACAGTGGAGGGACTGAAAAG. The encoded protein is CASSPNSGGTEK. The whole CDR3 reads CASSPNSGGTEKLFF. The V and J genes are TRBV18 and TRBJ2-2, with a possible D match to TRBD2 (6 bases). The CDR3 end falls 3 residues outside the read, so it is completed with the germline J gene. The CDR3 loop spans 15 amino acids. CDR1 and CDR2 from the germline V gene are KGHSH and LQKENI.

Remarks on this clone: Read coverage stops 3 residues before the CDR3 terminus; the germline J gene supplies the remainder. The chain couples TRBV12-3 or TRBV12-4 to TRBJ2-2; a weak D match, TRBD1 (6 bases). Trimming took off 5 bases at V and 1 base at J, with 8 bases between the two ends. The CDR3 runs to 14 residues. The CDR3 reads CASSPGQNTGELFF. The DNA read from the CDR3 is TGTGCCAGCAGTCCGGGACAGAACACCGGGGAG.